These T cell receptor beta chains were read from a single sample in a study of identical twins. TCRdb reanalysed the 5' RACE reads using MiXCR and keeps one entry per CDR3 protein. The data hold about 520,000 distinct CDR3 sequences, with 20% to 25% observed a single time. The same data also went into a second study, on T cells expressing NK-cell markers.

Sequencing was done on a sample of CD4+ T cells sorted from blood. The source of these receptors is a woman aged 18-30 years in good health. Both conserved end residues are part of each CDR3. The D gene is left open where the match is weak. Clone size, where shown, is once, few, many, or a class for clones that have expanded.

V gene,D gene,clone size,J gene,CDR3 protein,CDR3 DNA
TRBV6-2/TRBV6-3,TRBD2,.,TRBJ2-7,CASSYSTSGTKRSWEQYF,TGTGCCAGCAGTTACTCGACTAGCGGGACGAAACGGTCTTGGGAGCAGTACTTC
TRBV12-3/TRBV12-4,.,.,TRBJ2-2,CASINRHGELFF,TGTGCCAGCATCAACCGTCACGGGGAGCTGTTTTTT
TRBV7-9,.,few,TRBJ1-1,CASSLLSFGAFF,TGTGCCAGCAGCCTACTATCCTTTGGGGCTTTCTTT
TRBV11-2,TRBD1,.,TRBJ2-1,CASSSRGTGGFSYNEQFF,TGTGCCAGCAGCTCAAGGGGGACAGGGGGCTTCTCCTACAATGAGCAGTTCTTC
TRBV20-1,.,few,TRBJ2-7,CSAGGNPYEQYF,TGCAGTGCTGGAGGGAATCCCTACGAGCAGTACTTC
TRBV20-1,.,.,TRBJ2-1,CSAPTLRGGIYNEQFF,TGCAGTGCTCCCACCCTTCGAGGGGGGATCTACAATGAGCAGTTCTTC
TRBV3-1,.,.,TRBJ2-7,CASSQDVAYSSYEQYF,TGTGCCAGCAGCCAAGATGTGGCTTACAGCAGCTACGAGCAGTACTTC
TRBV12-3/TRBV12-4,TRBD1,many,TRBJ1-2,CASRDRDSNYGYTF,TGTGCCAGCAGGGACAGGGACTCTAACTATGGCTACACCTTC
TRBV20-1,.,.,TRBJ2-6,CSAMGSGANVLTF,TGCAGTGCTATGGGCTCCGGGGCCAACGTCCTGACTTTC
TRBV21-1,.,.,TRBJ2-1,CASIPGLAGGPPDEQFF,TGTGCCAGCATCCCGGGACTAGCGGGAGGCCCTCCCGATGAGCAGTTCTTC
TRBV10-3,TRBD2,few,TRBJ2-7,CAISESPSGPSYEQYF,TGTGCCATCAGTGAGTCCCCTAGCGGGCCTTCCTACGAGCAGTACTTC
TRBV20-1,.,few,TRBJ1-1,CSASDRRGNTEAFF,TGCAGTGCTAGCGACCGCAGGGGGAACACTGAAGCTTTCTTT
TRBV2,.,.,TRBJ2-5,CASSDVGSETQYF,TGTGCCAGCAGTGATGTGGGGTCGGAGACCCAGTACTTC
TRBV13,.,few,TRBJ2-3,CASSLYRTSDTQYF,TGTGCCAGCAGCTTATATAGGACGTCAGATACGCAGTATTTT
TRBV5-1,TRBD1,.,TRBJ2-1,CANVNRGLYNEQFF,TGCGCCAACGTAAACAGGGGTCTCTACAATGAGCAGTTCTTC
TRBV12-3/TRBV12-4,.,few,TRBJ2-5,CASSFGEETQYF,TGTGCCAGCAGTTTCGGGGAAGAGACCCAGTACTTC
TRBV3-1,TRBD2,.,TRBJ2-1,CASSQGLAGGPYNEQFF,TGTGCCAGCAGCCAAGGACTAGCGGGAGGCCCTTACAATGAGCAGTTCTTC
TRBV7-9,.,.,TRBJ2-7,CASSSVRYEQYF,TGTGCCAGCAGCTCCGTCCGATACGAGCAGTACTTC
TRBV7-7,.,once,TRBJ2-5,CASSLTGWGETQYF,TGTGCCAGCAGCTTAACAGGGTGGGGAGAGACCCAGTACTTC
TRBV7-8,.,.,TRBJ2-7,CASSFAFPTHEQYF,TGTGCCAGCAGCTTTGCCTTTCCGACCCACGAGCAGTACTTC
TRBV5-1,.,.,TRBJ1-3,CASSFSSDSSGNTIYF,TGCGCCAGCAGCTTTTCGAGTGACTCCTCTGGAAACACCATATATTTT
TRBV7-9,TRBD1,few,TRBJ2-2,CASSKTGQSTGELFF,TGTGCCAGCAGCAAAACGGGACAGTCAACCGGGGAGCTGTTTTTT
TRBV20-1,.,few,TRBJ2-5,CSAETRMRETQYF,TGCAGTGCTGAAACTAGGATGAGGGAGACCCAGTACTTC
TRBV9,.,.,TRBJ1-4,CASSVDLLAATNEKLFF,TGTGCCAGCAGCGTAGATCTTCTGGCAGCAACTAATGAAAAACTGTTTTTT
TRBV9,.,.,TRBJ2-7,CASSVRQEFPYEQYF,TGTGCCAGCAGCGTCCGACAGGAGTTCCCCTACGAGCAGTACTTC
TRBV29-1,.,.,TRBJ2-5,CSVYNPRKETQYF,TGCAGCGTATATAATCCAAGAAAAGAGACCCAGTACTTC
TRBV20-1,.,many,TRBJ1-5,CSAGSNQPQHF,TGCAGTGCAGGGAGCAATCAGCCCCAGCATTTT
TRBV2,.,.,TRBJ2-2,CASSEIGANTGELFF,TGTGCCAGCAGTGAAATCGGGGCGAACACCGGGGAGCTGTTTTTT
TRBV7-8,.,.,TRBJ1-4,CASSQQGWGEKLFF,TGTGCCAGCAGCCAACAGGGTTGGGGTGAAAAACTGTTTTTT
TRBV7-9,TRBD2,.,TRBJ2-1,CASRAGTSGVYEQFF,TGTGCCAGCAGGGCAGGGACTAGCGGGGTTTATGAGCAGTTCTTC
TRBV4-3,TRBD2,.,TRBJ2-7,CASSQEREGHEQYF,TGCGCCAGCAGCCAAGAGCGGGAGGGTCACGAGCAGTACTTC
TRBV7-2,.,few,TRBJ2-3,CASSGPLAVSTDTQYF,TGTGCCAGCAGCGGACCGTTGGCGGTGAGCACAGATACGCAGTATTTT
TRBV7-9,TRBD2,.,TRBJ2-1,CASSTQSAGGYNEQFF,TGTGCCAGCAGCACCCAATCGGCGGGAGGGTACAATGAGCAGTTCTTC
TRBV10-3,TRBD1,.,TRBJ2-3,CAIGPGQGSDTQYF,TGTGCCATCGGGCCGGGACAGGGATCAGATACGCAGTATTTT
TRBV12-3/TRBV12-4,TRBD1,.,TRBJ1-2,CASSRGTGYGYTF,TGTGCCAGCAGTCGCGGGACAGGGTATGGCTACACCTTC
TRBV2,TRBD1,.,TRBJ2-7,CASNPGTLGQSYEQYF,TGTGCCAGCAATCCGGGGACCCTGGGACAGTCCTACGAGCAGTACTTC
TRBV6-4,.,.,TRBJ1-1,CASRMMGEAFF,TGTGCCAGCCGGATGATGGGGGAAGCTTTCTTT
TRBV29-1,.,.,TRBJ2-3,CSVAPSVDTQYF,TGCAGCGTGGCCCCCTCCGTTGATACGCAGTATTTT
TRBV5-6,.,.,TRBJ2-7,CASRPRGISEYEQYF,TGTGCCAGCCGCCCCCGGGGAATATCCGAATACGAGCAGTACTTC
TRBV2,.,.,TRBJ2-6,CASSGGGWTGANVLTF,TGTGCCAGCAGTGGGGGGGGCTGGACTGGGGCCAACGTCCTGACTTTC
TRBV7-2,.,.,TRBJ2-7,CASSLWHYEQYF,TGTGCCAGCAGCTTATGGCACTACGAGCAGTACTTC
TRBV9,.,.,TRBJ1-2,CASSPQGSLSMYGYTF,TGTGCCAGCAGCCCACAGGGTTCCCTCAGTATGTATGGCTACACCTTC
TRBV20-1,.,.,TRBJ2-1,CSARERKAGEQFF,TGCAGTGCTAGAGAAAGGAAAGCCGGTGAGCAGTTCTTC
TRBV30,.,.,TRBJ1-1,CAWSVVGAQLKTEAFF,TGTGCCTGGAGTGTTGTGGGTGCCCAGCTAAAAACTGAAGCTTTCTTT
TRBV20-1,.,few,TRBJ1-5,CSARDIWWHF,TGCAGTGCTAGAGATATTTGGTGGCATTTT
TRBV20-1,.,.,TRBJ2-1,CSARRGRLDEQFF,TGCAGTGCTAGACGAGGGAGGCTGGATGAGCAGTTCTTC
TRBV9,TRBD2,few,TRBJ2-1,CASSVAKTSGYNEQFF,TGTGCCAGCAGCGTCGCTAAGACTAGCGGGTACAATGAGCAGTTCTTC
TRBV12-3/TRBV12-4,TRBD2,.,TRBJ2-1,CASGRTSGGPSYNEQFF,TGTGCCAGCGGACGGACTAGCGGGGGGCCCTCCTACAATGAGCAGTTCTTC
TRBV6-1,TRBD2,few,TRBJ2-1,CASSPLAGGAWREQFF,TGTGCCAGCAGTCCTTTAGCGGGGGGGGCCTGGAGGGAGCAGTTCTTC
TRBV7-2,.,.,TRBJ2-7,CASSLYPSRFNYEQYF,TGTGCCAGCAGCTTATACCCTAGCAGATTTAACTACGAGCAGTACTTC
TRBV5-1,TRBD1,few,TRBJ2-3,CASSWERGPTDTQYF,TGCGCCAGCAGTTGGGAGAGGGGGCCCACAGATACGCAGTATTTT
TRBV20-1,TRBD2,few,TRBJ2-1,CSALAGGYSYNEQFF,TGCAGTGCCCTAGCGGGGGGGTACTCCTACAATGAGCAGTTCTTC
TRBV5-1,.,few,TRBJ2-7,CASSLIAQTYEQYF,TGCGCCAGCAGCTTGATTGCCCAGACCTACGAGCAGTACTTC